These 3 T cell receptor beta chains came from one sample sequenced in a study of PD-L1 blockade in urothelial cancer. Sample time point: pretreatment peripheral blood. Here immunoSEQ multiplex PCR was the method, and the copy in TCRdb shows in-frame clones only, minus some. The sample has about 86,000 clones, more than 70% seen once. Sequenced here: PBMCs, sampled around atezolizumab (anti-PD-L1) treatment. Receptor source: a man aged 55 to 70 with urothelial cancer.

The chain joins TRBV5-1 to TRBJ2-7; D is undetermined. This CDR3 comprises 12 residues. The germline V gene encodes CDR1 SGHRS and CDR2 YFSETQ. The V gene lost 5 bases and the J gene lost 0 bases, with 6 bases spanning the gap. Written as DNA, the CDR3 is TGCGCCAGCAGTGAGAGCTCCTACGAGCAGTACTTC. This sequence encodes CASSESSYEQYF.

The chain employs TRBV27 and TRBJ2-7; maybe TRBD2 (5 bases). This CDR3 comprises 15 residues. The germline gives CDR1 MNHEY, CDR2 SMNVEV (reference sequence). V dropped 5 bases and J dropped 2 bases, with 16 bases sitting between them. CDR3 residues: CASSPPLGRAYEQYF. In DNA, the CDR3 is TGTGCCAGCAGTCCCCCCCTAGGGAGAGCCTACGAGCAGTACTTC.

CDR3 amino acids: CASSGGGNLEQYF. The CDR3 DNA reads TGTGCCAGCAGCGGGGGGGGCAATTTAGAGCAGTACTTC. The chain carries TRBV27 and TRBJ2-7; TRBD2 aligns across 8 bases. This CDR3 region has 13 residues. Germline V gives CDR1 MNHEY, CDR2 SMNVEV (reference sequence). Trimming removed 6 bases from V and 7 bases from J; junction bases left unmatched: 8.